Following are 9 T cell receptor beta chains from one sample sequenced in a study of OX40 agonist ivuxolimab in advanced cancers. Data came from immunoSEQ multiplex PCR; TCRdb stores just in-frame clones and leaves some out. The sample has tens of thousands of clones; roughly 94% are singletons. Specimen: CD4+ or CD8+ T cells sorted from blood, collected in a trial of the OX40 agonist ivuxolimab. The receptors were sampled from an adult with an advanced solid tumor such as melanoma, head and neck, liver or kidney cancer.

The chain combines TRBV19 with TRBJ1-4, with TRBD1 as a possible D gene (5 bases). Germline V lookup: CDR1 LNHDA, CDR2 SQIVND (reference sequence). Trimming took 5 bases from V and 11 from J, leaving 15 bases between them. This CDR3 comprises 13 residues. The CDR3 sequence: CASSLGNRGKLFF. For the CDR3, the DNA is TGTGCCAGTAGTTTGGGCAACCGGGGGAAACTGTTTTTT.

The rearrangement links TRBV4-1 to TRBJ1-5; D remains ambiguous. This CDR3 is built from 13 residues. Per germline, CDR1 MGHRA and CDR2 YSYEKL. V shed 1 base and J shed 3 bases, with 4 bases lying between them. The CDR3 DNA follows: TGCGCCAGCAGCCAAGTCCTCAATCAGCCCCAGCATTTT. The encoded protein is CASSQVLNQPQHF.

CDR3 coding DNA: TGTGCCAGCAGTTTAACGGGAGGCCTCTCCTACGAGCAGTACTTC. This translates into CASSLTGGLSYEQYF. The gene calls are TRBV27 and TRBJ2-7; 7 nucleotides agree with TRBD2. The CDR3 is made up of 15 amino acids. Germline CDR1 and CDR2: MNHEY and SMNVEV (reference sequence). The V gene end was trimmed by 2 bases and the J gene end by 0 bases; junction bases not matched to a gene: 4.

CDR3 loop: CASSPTQEPQETQYF. The CDR3 nucleotides read TGTGCCAGCAGTCCCACCCAAGAGCCCCAAGAGACCCAGTACTTC. The chain links TRBV28 to TRBJ2-5, with unresolved D. This CDR3 is 15 amino acids long. Germline assignment: CDR1 MDHEN and CDR2 SYDVKM. V lost 5 bases to trimming and J lost 1 base, with 14 bases between them.

The chain links TRBV7-3 to TRBJ1-5; D is undetermined. This CDR3 has 12 amino acids. Germline assignment: CDR1 SGHTA and CDR2 FQGTGA. The ends were cut back, 1 base at V and 7 bases at J, with 5 bases in the middle. The CDR3, as DNA: TGTGCCAGCAGCTTAAATGGACAGCCCCAGCATTTT. Translating it yields CASSLNGQPQHF.

The J gene is TRBJ2-7, the V gene TRBV27; 8 nucleotides line up with TRBD2. Germline lookup yields CDR1 MNHEY and CDR2 SMNVEV (reference sequence). The CDR3 has 13 amino acids. V lost 2 bases, J lost 4 bases, and 1 base stayed unmatched. DNA of the CDR3: TGTGCCAGCAGTTTACGGGGGGGGTACGAGCAGTACTTC. Amino acid sequence: CASSLRGGYEQYF.

This clone has a single count. The rearrangement joins TRBV10-1 to TRBJ2-5, with D perhaps matching TRBD2 (5 bases). V was clipped by 2 bases and J by 4 bases, with 11 bases between them. The length of the CDR3 is 14 residues. Per germline, CDR1 WNHNN and CDR2 SYGVQD (reference sequence). The CDR3 DNA reads as TGCGCCAGCAGTGAGGACTATCTCCGAGAGACCCAGTACTTC. Amino acids: CASSEDYLRETQYF.

The rearrangement joins TRBV27 to TRBJ1-2; D gene ambiguous. V was clipped by 5 bases and J by 6 bases, with 16 bases between them. Germline V lookup: CDR1 MNHEY, CDR2 SMNVEV (reference sequence). This CDR3 contains 14 residues. The CDR3 reads CASSPIGASDGYTF. The CDR3 DNA sequence: TGTGCCAGCAGTCCCATCGGAGCGTCGGATGGCTACACCTTC.

This CDR3 is CASSKGSRGAGGELFF. The CDR3 region has the DNA TGCGCCAGCAGCAAAGGGTCGCGCGGGGCGGGCGGGGAGCTGTTTTTT. The rearrangement links TRBV4-3 to TRBJ2-2; possibly TRBD2 for D (6 bases). V dropped 5 bases and J dropped 7 bases, with 20 bases sitting between them. The CDR3 runs 16 residues. CDR1 and CDR2 (germline): LGHNA, YSLEER.